This entry lists 12 T cell receptor beta chains sequenced from one sample in a study of PD-1 blockade in mismatch repair-deficient tumors. Some clones are missing from TCRdb's copy, which holds only in-frame ones; the method was immunoSEQ multiplex PCR. In the table there are 14,000 or so clones, 80% to 90% of which are singletons. The sequencing here drew on PBMCs, taken around 15 weeks after starting pembrolizumab. These receptors all stem from an adult with mismatch repair-deficient cancer.

CDR3 DNA: TGTGCCAGCAGTGGGTACAGGGGGACTAATGAAAAACTGTTTTTT. It is translated as CASSGYRGTNEKLFF. This sequence joins TRBV6-6 and TRBJ1-4; 8 bases agree with TRBD1. CDR1 is MNHNY, CDR2 SVGAGI, per germline (reference sequence). The CDR3 is 15 amino acids. V lost 5 bases, J lost 2 bases, and 4 bases stayed unmatched.

This clone was observed a handful of times. The chain employs TRBV19 and TRBJ2-7, with TRBD1 matching 9 bases. Per the germline V gene, CDR1 is LNHDA and CDR2 is SQIVND (reference sequence). The V and J ends lost 4 bases and 3 bases, in that order; junction bases with no gene match: 1. The CDR3 is made up of 13 amino acids. Here the CDR3 reads CASSRQGDYEQYF. CDR3 sequence (DNA): TGTGCCAGTAGTAGACAGGGGGACTACGAGCAGTACTTC.

The chain joins TRBV19 to TRBJ1-1, with 7 positions matching TRBD1. The CDR3 spans 16 residues. J lost 3 bases, V lost 5 bases, and 12 bases had no gene match. CDR1 and CDR2 from the germline V gene are LNHDA and SQIVND (reference sequence). The CDR3, as DNA: TGTGCCAGTAGTGCCGGGACAGCCGAACGTTACACTGAAGCTTTCTTT. Translation gives CASSAGTAERYTEAFF.

CDR3 in DNA: TGTGCCAGCCACCCGGGACAACGGGCCCAGCCCCAGCATTTT. Protein sequence: CASHPGQRAQPQHF. The chain is built from TRBV2 and TRBJ1-5; D is possibly TRBD1 (6 bases). CDR1 SNHLY and CDR2 FYNNEI come from the germline V gene. Trimming stripped 8 bases from V and 7 bases from J, with 18 bases between. This CDR3 spans 14 amino acids.

The chain employs TRBV28 and TRBJ1-2; a weak D match, TRBD1 (5 bases). The CDR3 spans 15 residues. V gave up 3 bases and J gave up 1 base, with 12 bases separating them. CDR1 MDHEN and CDR2 SYDVKM come from the germline V gene. CDR3 region: CASSFLSGGNYGYTF. The CDR3 coding sequence is TGTGCCAGCAGTTTCCTTTCGGGGGGTAACTATGGCTACACCTTC.

The CDR3 DNA reads as TGTGCCAGCAGCGTAGGGGCGGGTACGCAGTATTTT. It codes for CASSVGAGTQYF. The rearrangement uses TRBV9 and TRBJ2-3; maybe TRBD2 (5 bases). This CDR3 is built from 12 residues. V lost 0 bases and J lost 8, with 7 bases in between. Germline V gene data show CDR1 as SGDLS and CDR2 as YYNGEE.

V usage is TRBV9 and J usage is TRBJ2-1, with TRBD2 matching over 8 bases. This CDR3 has 16 residues. The trim removed 3 bases at V and 4 bases at J, leaving 9 bases unmatched. Germline loops: CDR1 SGDLS, CDR2 YYNGEE. CDR3 loop: CASSGGGRGGYNEQFF. The CDR3 DNA reads TGTGCCAGCAGCGGGGGGGGTCGCGGGGGGTACAATGAGCAGTTCTTC. Supplemented by reference TRBV9 and TRBJ2-1, the full variable domain reads DSGVTQTPKHLITATGQRVTLRCSPRSGDLSVYWYQQSLDQGLQFLIQYYNGEERAKGNILERFSAQQFPDLHSELNLSSLELGDSALYFCASSGGGRGGYNEQFFGPGTRLTVL.

J is TRBJ2-7 and V is TRBV2, with TRBD1 identical over 9 bases. The CDR3 consists of 14 residues. The germline gives CDR1 SNHLY, CDR2 FYNNEI. V shed 1 base and J 10 bases; nucleotides not matched to a gene: 8. The CDR3 here is CASSEVHRGPPQYF. The CDR3 nucleotides are TGTGCCAGCAGTGAAGTTCACAGGGGGCCCCCACAGTACTTC.

V and J are TRBV19 and TRBJ1-1; 9 nucleotides match TRBD1. CDR1 is LNHDA and CDR2 is SQIVND in the germline V gene (reference sequence). CDR3 length equals 13 residues. V dropped 7 bases and J dropped 3; count of bases not matched to a gene: 3. CDR3 sequence: CASTGTGHTEAFF. CDR3 sequence (DNA): TGTGCCAGTACGGGGACAGGGCACACTGAAGCTTTCTTT.

The chain has TRBV5-1 and TRBJ2-6; D not resolved. V dropped 3 bases and J dropped 4 bases, with 11 bases sitting between them. The CDR3 covers 15 residues. Looked up from germline, CDR1 is SGHRS and CDR2 is YFSETQ. The CDR3 DNA reads as TGCGCCAGCAGCTCAGAGGTTTCGGGGGCCAACGTCCTGACTTTC. Its protein product is CASSSEVSGANVLTF.

The rearrangement links TRBV2 to TRBJ1-1; 7 nucleotides agree with TRBD1. Germline assignment: CDR1 SNHLY and CDR2 FYNNEI. This CDR3 contains 12 residues. Trimming removed 10 bases from V and 7 bases from J; junction bases left unmatched: 9. The CDR3 is CATTRTGDEAFF. In DNA form, the CDR3 reads TGTGCCACCACAAGGACAGGAGATGAAGCTTTCTTT.

The CDR3 nucleotides are TGCGCCAGCAGCTTGCCGGTAGCGGGAGACGGGGATGAGCAGTTCTTC. Its protein is CASSLPVAGDGDEQFF. V and J are TRBV5-1 and TRBJ2-1, with 9 bases matching TRBD2. With V trimmed by 1 base and J by 8 bases, 10 bases remained unmatched. This CDR3 has 16 residues. Germline CDR1 reads SGHRS; CDR2 reads YFSETQ.